The T cell receptor (beta chain) described here comes from a study of blood T cells in healthy people across ages. On this clonotype itself: Its antigen is still unknown.

Samples each yielded at least 5 micrograms of total RNA. Findings and limits, study-wide: When set beside aged donors, long-lived donors presented more naive CD4+ cells and higher diversity. Total diversity from one million sequenced T cells was likely underestimated.

Next came a second PCR, run for about 7 to 12 cycles, which used a sample-barcoded 5' primer along with a J-beta primer mix. TCRdb reprocessed the 5' RACE reads via MiXCR and lists one record per CDR3 protein. The table lists over 500,000 distinct CDR3 sequences, about a quarter of them singletons. Per germline, CDR1 SGHKS and CDR2 YYEKEE (reference sequence). CDR3 size: 10 residues. These data were also filed under a second study, of T cells of mothers and their children.

The chain links TRBV5-5 to TRBJ2-5; no firm D call. The end of the DNA aligns better with TRBJ2-1, so the J call may be wrong. This sequence originates from a boy younger than 10 in good health. What was sequenced was blood. CDR3 sequence reads: CASSHPKQFF. The CDR3 DNA follows: TGTGCCAGCAGCCATCCGAAGCAGTTCTTC.